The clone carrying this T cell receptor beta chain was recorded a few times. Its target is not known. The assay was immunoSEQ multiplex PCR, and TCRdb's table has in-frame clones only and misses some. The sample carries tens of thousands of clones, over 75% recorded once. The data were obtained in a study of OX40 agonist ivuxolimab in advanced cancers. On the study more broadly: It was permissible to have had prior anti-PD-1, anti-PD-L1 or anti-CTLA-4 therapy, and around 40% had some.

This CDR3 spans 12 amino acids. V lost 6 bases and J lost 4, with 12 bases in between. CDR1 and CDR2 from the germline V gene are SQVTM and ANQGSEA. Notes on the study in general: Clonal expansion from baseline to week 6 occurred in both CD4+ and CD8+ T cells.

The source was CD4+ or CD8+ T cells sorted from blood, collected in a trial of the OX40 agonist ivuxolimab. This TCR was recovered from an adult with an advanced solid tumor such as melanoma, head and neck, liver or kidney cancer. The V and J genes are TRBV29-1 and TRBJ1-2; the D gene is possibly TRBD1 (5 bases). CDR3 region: CSVVSGAYGYTF. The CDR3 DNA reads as TGCAGCGTCGTTTCCGGGGCCTATGGCTACACCTTC.